The rows below give T cell receptor beta chains drawn from one sample of a study of T cells in Graves' hyperthyroidism and ophthalmopathy. TCRdb redid the calling of the multiplex PCR reads with MiXCR, one entry per CDR3 protein. The sample carries fewer than 600,000 distinct CDR3 sequences, 13% to 15% recorded once. Source material: blood. Source of these receptors: a woman aged 18-29 years with Graves' hyperthyroidism. CDR3s include the opening cysteine and the closing phenylalanine or tryptophan. D genes are given only for firm matches. Some rows have no size entry. The others give once, few or many, or a class for an expanded clone.

CDR3,DNA,size,V,D,J
CSARGTSGSANEQYF,TGCAGTGCTAGAGGGACTAGCGGGAGTGCCAACGAGCAGTACTTC,NA,TRBV20-1,TRBD2,TRBJ2-7
CASSLETGYGYTF,TGTGCCAGCAGTTTAGAGACAGGCTATGGCTACACCTTC,many,TRBV12-3/TRBV12-4,NA,TRBJ1-2
CACSRGQGGTEAFF,TGTGCCTGCAGCCGAGGACAGGGAGGGACTGAAGCTTTCTTT,NA,TRBV3-1,TRBD1,TRBJ1-1
CASSQDPTGEDGYTF,TGTGCCAGCAGCCAAGATCCTACAGGGGAGGATGGCTACACCTTC,many,TRBV3-1,TRBD1,TRBJ1-2
CASSVSLESSGANVLTF,TGTGCCAGCAGCGTATCTCTCGAAAGCTCTGGGGCCAACGTCCTGACTTTC,few,TRBV9,NA,TRBJ2-6
CASSHYSSAAIDSPLHF,TGTGCCAGCAGCCACTACTCGTCGGCGGCAATCGATTCACCCCTCCACTTT,many,TRBV3-1,NA,TRBJ1-6
CAWSAGLSIYEQYF,TGTGCCTGGAGTGCCGGACTTAGTATCTACGAGCAGTACTTC,NA,TRBV30,NA,TRBJ2-7
CASSYSSKTSERYNEQFF,TGTGCCAGCAGTTACTCTTCCAAGACTAGCGAGAGGTACAATGAGCAGTTCTTC,many,TRBV6-2/TRBV6-3,TRBD2,TRBJ2-1
CASSLRRGVISGNTIYF,TGTGCCAGCAGCTTAAGGAGAGGAGTTATCTCTGGAAACACCATATATTTT,many,TRBV13,NA,TRBJ1-3
CASSLSGRGHGANVLTF,TGTGCCAGTAGTCTCTCCGGGAGGGGCCACGGGGCCAACGTCCTGACTTTC,NA,TRBV19,TRBD2,TRBJ2-6
CASSQTGFGNEQYF,TGTGCCAGCTCACAGACAGGGTTTGGGAACGAGCAGTACTTC,few,TRBV18,TRBD1,TRBJ2-7
CASSAGLGGEQYF,TGTGCCAGCAGCGCCGGACTGGGAGGCGAGCAGTACTTC,few,TRBV9,NA,TRBJ2-7
CASSQGDRHGYTF,TGTGCCAGCAGCCAAGGGGACAGACATGGCTACACCTTC,few,TRBV14,TRBD1,TRBJ1-2
CSARAPLWLAGTDTQYF,TGCAGTGCTAGAGCCCCGTTGTGGCTAGCGGGGACAGATACGCAGTATTTT,NA,TRBV20-1,TRBD2,TRBJ2-3
CSASFPGAYGYTF,TGCAGTGCTAGCTTCCCAGGGGCCTATGGCTACACCTTC,few,TRBV20-1,NA,TRBJ1-2
CSAGRDTDTQYF,TGCAGTGCTGGGAGGGACACAGATACGCAGTATTTT,many,TRBV20-1,TRBD2,TRBJ2-3
CASSSGTSGIVETQYF,TGTGCCAGCTCATCCGGGACTAGCGGGATTGTGGAGACCCAGTACTTC,NA,TRBV18,TRBD2,TRBJ2-5
CASSDRALNEKLFF,TGTGCCAGCAGCGACAGGGCACTTAATGAAAAACTGTTTTTT,few,TRBV5-5,TRBD1,TRBJ1-4
CASSYSGLRALSQPQHF,TGTGCCAGCAGTTACTCCGGCCTGAGGGCCCTCAGTCAGCCCCAGCATTTT,NA,TRBV6-7,NA,TRBJ1-5
CASSSPGRDRSGELFF,TGTGCCAGCAGCTCCCCTGGGCGGGATAGGTCCGGGGAGCTGTTTTTT,many,TRBV12-3/TRBV12-4,NA,TRBJ2-2
CASRTEGMNTEAFF,TGTGCCAGCCGGACAGAGGGAATGAACACTGAAGCTTTCTTT,many,TRBV28,NA,TRBJ1-1
CASSYRADEQFF,TGTGCCAGCAGTTACAGGGCCGATGAGCAGTTCTTC,NA,TRBV6-6,NA,TRBJ2-1
CASSWSVNTEAFF,TGTGCCAGCAGTTGGTCTGTGAACACTGAAGCTTTCTTT,many,TRBV12-3/TRBV12-4,NA,TRBJ1-1
CSAIGGYYGYTF,TGCAGTGCTATTGGGGGCTACTATGGCTACACCTTC,NA,TRBV20-1,NA,TRBJ1-2
CSARPRTSGRAASSYEQYF,TGCAGTGCTAGACCCAGGACTAGCGGCCGGGCGGCGAGCTCCTACGAGCAGTACTTC,few,TRBV20-1,TRBD2,TRBJ2-7
CAWIRGTTEAFF,TGTGCCTGGATTAGGGGGACCACTGAAGCTTTCTTT,many,TRBV30,NA,TRBJ1-1
CASSELDSGNTIYF,TGTGCCAGCAGTGAACTTGACTCTGGAAACACCATATATTTT,many,TRBV2,NA,TRBJ1-3
CASSLDTGRNQETQYF,TGTGCCAGCAGCTTAGATACAGGGAGGAATCAAGAGACCCAGTACTTC,many,TRBV7-8,NA,TRBJ2-5
CASSTPPGTGFYYGYTF,TGTGCCAGCAGTACCCCACCCGGGACAGGGTTTTACTATGGCTACACCTTC,NA,TRBV27,TRBD1,TRBJ1-2
CSARDRDRGIYGYTF,TGCAGTGCTAGAGACCGGGACAGGGGAATTTATGGCTACACCTTC,many,TRBV20-1,TRBD1,TRBJ1-2
CASSLEGRYEQYF,TGTGCCAGCAGCTTGGAGGGGAGGTACGAGCAGTACTTC,many,TRBV11-3,NA,TRBJ2-7
CASSQGLRPNTEAFF,TGCGCCAGCAGCCAAGGTCTCCGCCCGAACACTGAAGCTTTCTTT,NA,TRBV4-1,NA,TRBJ1-1
CASSFSLSGNTIYF,TGTGCCAGCAGCTTCTCCCTCTCTGGAAACACCATATATTTT,many,TRBV9,NA,TRBJ1-3
CASSQKTQNYGYTF,TGCGCCAGCAGCCAAAAAACACAAAACTATGGCTACACCTTC,few,TRBV4-1,NA,TRBJ1-2
CASSPQDRATNTEAFF,TGTGCCAGCTCACCACAGGACAGGGCGACGAACACTGAAGCTTTCTTT,many,TRBV18,TRBD1,TRBJ1-1
CASSQEGLREGGTDTQYF,TGTGCCAGCAGCCAAGAAGGTTTGCGGGAGGGAGGTACGGATACGCAGTATTTT,many,TRBV3-1,TRBD2,TRBJ2-3